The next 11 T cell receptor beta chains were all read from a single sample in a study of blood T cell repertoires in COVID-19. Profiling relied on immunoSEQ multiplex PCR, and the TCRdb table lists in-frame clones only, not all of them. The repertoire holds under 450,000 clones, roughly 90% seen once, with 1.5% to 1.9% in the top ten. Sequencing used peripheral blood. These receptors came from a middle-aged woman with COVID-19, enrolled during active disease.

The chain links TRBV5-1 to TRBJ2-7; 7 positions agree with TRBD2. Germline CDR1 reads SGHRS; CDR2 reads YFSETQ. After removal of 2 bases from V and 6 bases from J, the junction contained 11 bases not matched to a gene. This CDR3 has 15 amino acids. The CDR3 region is CASSLVGRMAGEQYF. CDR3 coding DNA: TGCGCCAGCAGCTTAGTCGGGAGGATGGCAGGCGAGCAGTACTTC.

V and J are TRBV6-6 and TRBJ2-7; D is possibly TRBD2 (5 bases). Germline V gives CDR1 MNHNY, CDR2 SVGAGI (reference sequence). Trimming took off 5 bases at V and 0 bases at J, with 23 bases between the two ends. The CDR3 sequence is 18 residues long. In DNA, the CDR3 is TGTGCCAGCAGTCAGAACTACGGTGAGGGCCTTAGCTCCTACGAGCAGTACTTC. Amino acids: CASSQNYGEGLSSYEQYF.

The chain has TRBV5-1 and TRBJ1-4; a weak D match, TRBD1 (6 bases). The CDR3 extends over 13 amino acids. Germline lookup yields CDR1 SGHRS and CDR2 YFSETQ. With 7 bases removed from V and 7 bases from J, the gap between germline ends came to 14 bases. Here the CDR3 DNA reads TGCGCCAGCGCGACCAGGGGCCGTGAAAAACTGTTTTTT. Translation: CASATRGREKLFF.

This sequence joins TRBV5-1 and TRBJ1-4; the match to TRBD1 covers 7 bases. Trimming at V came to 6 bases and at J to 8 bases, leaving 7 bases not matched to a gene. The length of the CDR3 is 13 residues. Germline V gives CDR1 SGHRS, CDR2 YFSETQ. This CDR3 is CASTGTVGEKLFF. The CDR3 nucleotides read TGCGCCAGCACTGGGACAGTAGGGGAAAAACTGTTTTTT.

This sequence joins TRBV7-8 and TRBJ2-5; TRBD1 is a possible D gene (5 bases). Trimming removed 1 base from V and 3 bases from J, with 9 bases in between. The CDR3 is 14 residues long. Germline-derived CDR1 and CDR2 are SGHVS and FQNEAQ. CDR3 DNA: TGTGCCAGCAGCTTAGGTGGCAGGGAAGAGACCCAGTACTTC. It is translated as CASSLGGREETQYF.

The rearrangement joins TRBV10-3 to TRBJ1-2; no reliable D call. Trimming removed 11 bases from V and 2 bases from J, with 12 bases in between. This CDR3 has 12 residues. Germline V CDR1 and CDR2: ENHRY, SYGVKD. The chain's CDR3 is CAVSRENYGYTF. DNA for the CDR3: TGTGCCGTATCACGGGAAAACTATGGCTACACCTTC.

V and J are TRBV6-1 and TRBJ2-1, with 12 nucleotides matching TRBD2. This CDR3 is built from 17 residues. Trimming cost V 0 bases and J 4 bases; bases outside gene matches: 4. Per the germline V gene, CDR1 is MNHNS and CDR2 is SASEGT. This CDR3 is CASSEAPTSGGYNEQFF. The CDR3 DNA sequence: TGTGCCAGCAGTGAAGCGCCGACTAGCGGGGGATACAATGAGCAGTTCTTC.

The CDR3 region is CASSLKGTATSPLHF. The CDR3 DNA reads as TGTGCCAGCAGCCTGAAAGGGACAGCTACTTCACCCCTCCACTTT. The chain links TRBV5-4 to TRBJ1-6; 7 bases line up with TRBD1. V shed 4 bases, J shed 9 bases, and the junction held 10 bases outside the gene matches. Germline CDR1 and CDR2: SGHNT and YYREEE (reference sequence). There are 15 residues in the CDR3.

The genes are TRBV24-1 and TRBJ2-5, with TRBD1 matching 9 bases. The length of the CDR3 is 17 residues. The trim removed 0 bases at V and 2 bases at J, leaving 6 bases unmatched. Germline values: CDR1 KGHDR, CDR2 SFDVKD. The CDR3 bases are TGTGCCACCAGTGATTTGCTGGGGGGACAGGGTCAAGAGACCCAGTACTTC. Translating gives CATSDLLGGQGQETQYF.

The CDR3 coding sequence is TGTGCCAGTAGTATAGTCAGGGACAGTACCTACGAGCAGTACTTC. It specifies CASSIVRDSTYEQYF. The J gene is TRBJ2-7, the V gene TRBV19, with 7 bases that match TRBD1. CDR1 is LNHDA and CDR2 is SQIVND in the germline V gene (reference sequence). V shed 1 base and J 2 bases; nucleotides not matched to a gene: 5. The CDR3 has 15 amino acids. The full variable domain, in which reference TRBV19 and TRBJ2-7 provide the parts outside the CDR3, is DGGITQSPKYLFRKEGQNVTLSCEQNLNHDAMYWYRQDPGQGLRLIYYSQIVNDFQKGDIAEGYSVSREKKESFPLTVTSAQKNPTAFYLCASSIVRDSTYEQYFGPGTRLTVT.

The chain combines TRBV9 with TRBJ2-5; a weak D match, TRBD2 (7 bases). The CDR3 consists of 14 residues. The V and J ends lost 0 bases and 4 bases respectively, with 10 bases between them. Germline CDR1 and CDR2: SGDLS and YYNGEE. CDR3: CASSVAGGSETQYF. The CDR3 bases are TGTGCCAGCAGCGTAGCGGGGGGCTCAGAGACCCAGTACTTC. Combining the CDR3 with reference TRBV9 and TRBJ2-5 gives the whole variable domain DSGVTQTPKHLITATGQRVTLRCSPRSGDLSVYWYQQSLDQGLQFLIQYYNGEERAKGNILERFSAQQFPDLHSELNLSSLELGDSALYFCASSVAGGSETQYFGPGTRLLVL.